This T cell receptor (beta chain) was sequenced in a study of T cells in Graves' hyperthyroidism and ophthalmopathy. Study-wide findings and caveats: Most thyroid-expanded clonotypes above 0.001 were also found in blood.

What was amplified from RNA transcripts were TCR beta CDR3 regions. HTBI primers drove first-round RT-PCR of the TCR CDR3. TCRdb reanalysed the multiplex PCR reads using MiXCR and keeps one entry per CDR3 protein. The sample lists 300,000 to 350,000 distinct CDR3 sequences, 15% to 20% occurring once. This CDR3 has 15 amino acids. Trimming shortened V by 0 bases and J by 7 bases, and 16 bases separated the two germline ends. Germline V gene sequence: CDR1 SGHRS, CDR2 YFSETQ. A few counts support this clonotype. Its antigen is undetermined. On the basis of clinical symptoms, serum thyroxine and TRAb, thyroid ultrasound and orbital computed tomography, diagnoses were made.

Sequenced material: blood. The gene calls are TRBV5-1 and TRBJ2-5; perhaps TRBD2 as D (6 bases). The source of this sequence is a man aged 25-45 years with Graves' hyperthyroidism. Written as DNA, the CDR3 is TGCGCCAGCAGCTTGGGGGACTCCCCCTACGGGACCCAGTACTTC. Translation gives CASSLGDSPYGTQYF.